The sequence of this T cell receptor beta chain was determined in a study of blood T cell repertoires in COVID-19. Study overall: Some COVID-19 samples were acute and others convalescent; all came from the United States, Italy and Spain. PBMCs, B-cell-depleted T cells, or T cells were the source of the cDNA or gDNA that made up the material.

The CDR3 extends over 13 amino acids. V shed 1 base and J 5 bases; nucleotides not matched to a gene: 3. Germline V gene lookup returns CDR1 SQVTM and CDR2 ANQGSEA. The data were produced by immunoSEQ multiplex PCR, yet TCRdb's version contains in-frame clones alone and is incomplete. The sample lists roughly 39,000 clones, over 75% occurring once. The sequenced sample consisted of peripheral blood. The rearrangement joins TRBV29-1 to TRBJ1-1; 8 bases line up with TRBD1. The sequence came from a human donor in a cohort sampled during active COVID-19. CDR3 coding DNA: TGCAGCGTTGAAGCAGGGGGCTTGACTGAAGCTTTCTTT. Its protein is CSVEAGGLTEAFF.